Shown below are 12 T cell receptor beta chains from a single sample sequenced in a study of T cells in women clearing cervical HPV infection. The table came from immunoSEQ multiplex PCR; TCRdb's copy has only in-frame clones and leaves some out. The table lists approximately 33,000 clones. Sequencing used blood buffy coat. The receptors stem from a woman between 18 and 69 years old with a cervical HPV16 infection that either progressed to CIN3+ or cleared (not recorded which).

The CDR3 region is CAWRGTSGRHNTGELFF. The DNA read from the CDR3 is TGTGCCTGGAGGGGAACTAGCGGGAGACATAACACCGGGGAG. The rearrangement links TRBV30 to TRBJ2-2; 11 positions match TRBD2. The read falls 3 residues short of the CDR3 end, and the missing part is taken from the germline J gene. V was pared by 3 bases and J by 2 bases, with 8 bases of the junction left unmatched. The CDR3 has 17 residues. CDR1 and CDR2 from the germline V gene are GTSNPN and SVGIG (reference sequence).

With regard to this clone: The missing CDR3 end, 3 residues past where the read stops, is filled in from the germline J gene. The rearrangement joins TRBV12-5 to TRBJ2-7; 10 bases are a match to TRBD1. Germline assignment: CDR1 LGHNT and CDR2 FRNRAP. Trimming cost V 5 bases and J 5 bases; bases outside gene matches: 6. The CDR3 is 14 amino acids. Partial CDR3 DNA: TGTGCTAGTGGTACCGGACAGGGGGACCACGAG. This sequence encodes CASGTGQGDHE. The CDR3 reads in full as CASGTGQGDHEQYF.

A word on this clone: The CDR3 extends 3 residues past the end of the read, so its final part is completed from the germline J gene. The V call is TRBV20-1, the J call TRBJ2-7, with TRBD2 matching over 7 bases. The V and J ends lost 0 bases and 3 bases, in that order; junction bases with no gene match: 8. This CDR3 has 15 amino acids. The V gene's germline CDR1 is DFQATT and CDR2 SNEGSKA (reference sequence). Here the CDR3 reads CSARDMASGLYEQYF. The sequenced part of the CDR3 DNA is TGCAGTGCTAGAGATATGGCTAGCGGCCTCTACGAG.

A word on this clone: The read terminates 3 residues ahead of where the CDR3 ends, so the germline J gene completes it. The rearrangement joins TRBV19 to TRBJ1-5, with D perhaps TRBD1 (6 bases). The CDR3 spans 13 residues. CDR1 and CDR2 from the germline V gene are LNHDA and SQIVND (reference sequence). The V and J ends lost 8 bases and 6 bases respectively, with 14 bases between them. The CDR3 is CASCDRMGQPQHF. CDR3 DNA, as far as it was read: TGTGCCAGTTGCGACAGGATGGGTCAGCCC. Combining the CDR3 with reference TRBV19 and TRBJ1-5 gives the whole variable domain DGGITQSPKYLFRKEGQNVTLSCEQNLNHDAMYWYRQDPGQGLRLIYYSQIVNDFQKGDIAEGYSVSREKKESFPLTVTSAQKNPTAFYLCASCDRMGQPQHFGDGTRLSIL.

On this clone itself: The read terminates 3 residues before the CDR3 end, so the remaining end is supplied by the germline J gene. V usage is TRBV20-1 and J usage is TRBJ1-6; possible D gene TRBD1, 6 bases. The CDR3 length is 16 residues. Trimming took off 0 bases at V and 8 bases at J, with 17 bases between the two ends. The germline V gene encodes CDR1 DFQATT and CDR2 SNEGSKA (reference sequence). This CDR3 is CSARDTGSGIDSPLHF. The covered CDR3 bases are TGCAGTGCTAGAGATACAGGGTCCGGGATTGATTCACCC.

Turning to this clone: The CDR3 end is not reached by the read, which stops 3 residues before it; the germline J gene fills it in. The chain recombines TRBV7-9 with TRBJ2-4; TRBD1 matches 10 bases. This CDR3 is built from 15 residues. Germline V CDR1 and CDR2: SEHNR, FQNEAQ (reference sequence). The chain's CDR3 is CASSLAGQGSATQYF. Incomplete CDR3 DNA: TGTGCCAGCAGCTTAGCGGGACAGGGGTCGGCTACT.

Of note for this clone: The read terminates 3 residues before the CDR3 end, so the remaining end is supplied by the germline J gene. The chain is built from TRBV13 and TRBJ2-3; 9 bases align to TRBD2. This CDR3 region has 17 residues. The V gene end was trimmed by 1 base and the J gene end by 4 bases; junction bases not matched to a gene: 9. CDR1 is PRHDT, CDR2 FYEKMQ, per germline (reference sequence). CDR3 sequence: CASSLVFSAGGPDTQYF. CDR3 bases read: TGTGCCAGCAGCTTAGTCTTCTCAGCGGGAGGCCCAGATACG.

About this clone: Read data end 3 residues before the CDR3 end; the end is taken from the germline J gene. The V gene is TRBV29-1, the J gene TRBJ1-2, with TRBD1 identical over 7 bases. CDR1 SQVTM and CDR2 ANQGSEA come from the germline V gene. The J segment lost 1 base and the V segment lost 8 bases, leaving 4 bases of the junction unmatched. The CDR3 consists of 12 residues. The CDR3 spells CSTGTVNYGYTF. The part of the CDR3 DNA that was read is TGCAGCACCGGGACAGTTAACTATGGC.

Notes on this clone: The CDR3 goes on 3 residues after the read ends, and that part is filled in from the germline J gene. The chain is built from TRBV18 and TRBJ1-2; D not resolved. Germline V gene sequence: CDR1 KGHSH, CDR2 LQKENI. CDR3 size: 13 residues. CDR3 bases read: TGTGCCAGCTCACTGGTATCGTCCTACGAC. Its translation: CASSLVSSYD. Given in full, the CDR3 is CASSLVSSYDYTF. The full variable domain, with the rest looked up from reference TRBV18 and TRBJ1-2, is NAGVMQNPRHLVRRRGQEARLRCSPMKGHSHVYWYRQLPEEGLKFMVYLQKENIIDESGMPKERFSAEFPKEGPSILRIQQVVRGDSAAYFCASSLVSSYDYTFGSGTRLTVV.

About this clone itself: Read coverage stops 3 residues before the CDR3 terminus; the germline J gene supplies the remainder. The chain employs TRBV13 and TRBJ2-3; tentative D call: TRBD2 (6 bases). The germline V gene encodes CDR1 PRHDT and CDR2 FYEKMQ (reference sequence). With 5 bases removed from V and 0 bases from J, the gap between germline ends came to 21 bases. The CDR3 consists of 18 residues. The DNA read from the CDR3 is TGTGCCAGCAGCCTCTTTTTGGGACTGGGGTCTAGCACAGATACG. Translating it yields CASSLFLGLGSSTDT. The entire CDR3 reads CASSLFLGLGSSTDTQYF.

In the case of this clone: Sequencing ends 3 residues short of the CDR3 end; the germline J gene provides the rest. The chain combines TRBV18 with TRBJ1-1; no clear D. Germline CDR1 KGHSH, CDR2 LQKENI. The CDR3 runs to 17 residues. Trimming took off 2 bases at V and 2 bases at J, with 18 bases between the two ends. The CDR3 loop reads CASSPEAGDILNTEAFF. The sequenced CDR3 bases are TGTGCCAGCTCACCAGAGGCAGGTGATATCCTTAACACTGAA.

In the case of this clone: The CDR3 end falls 3 residues outside the read, so it is completed with the germline J gene. V is TRBV29-1 and J is TRBJ1-5; 8 positions agree with TRBD1. V lost 6 bases to trimming and J lost 6 bases; unmatched junction nucleotides: 7. This CDR3 spans 13 amino acids. From germline, CDR1 is SQVTM and CDR2 ANQGSEA. The CDR3 spells CSVSTGVLQPQHF. The sequenced part of the CDR3 DNA is TGCAGCGTATCGACAGGGGTTCTTCAGCCC.